This T cell receptor (beta chain) came from a study of CD8+ T cells in alopecia areata. Study information: Patients remained on tofacitinib for 6 to 18 months and then went 6 months without it. Findings of the study overall: Higher clonality and more expanded CD8+ clones appeared in lesional than normal scalp.

On this clone itself: The antigen remains unidentified.

Collection of lesional scalp punch biopsies and peripheral blood was performed in alopecia areata patients. Following extraction, RNA underwent reverse transcription to cDNA, which served as the sequencing template. Here immunoSEQ multiplex PCR was the method, and the copy in TCRdb shows in-frame clones only, minus some. The sample has under 25,000 clones, around three fifths seen once. The CDR3 is 13 residues long. Trimming stripped 1 base from V and 3 bases from J, with 4 bases between. Per the germline V gene, CDR1 is SGHNT and CDR2 is YYREEE (reference sequence). The chain recombines TRBV5-4 with TRBJ1-4; no reliable D call. The TCR was taken from a human donor with alopecia areata. The sample in question was skin, obtained at week 0. The CDR3 region is CASSLLPNEKLFF. The CDR3 region has the DNA TGTGCCAGCAGCTTGCTACCTAATGAAAAACTGTTTTTT. The variable domain in full, completed from reference TRBV5-4 and TRBJ1-4, reads ETGVTQSPTHLIKTRGQQVTLRCSSQSGHNTVSWYQQALGQGPQFIFQYYREEENGRGNFPPRFSGLQFPNYSSELNVNALELDDSALYLCASSLLPNEKLFFGSGTQLSVL.